Following are 14 T cell receptor beta chains from one sample sequenced in a study of human T cells and chemical hapten exposure. Time point denoted: patch test 3, about 24 weeks after DPC sensitization. The treatment denotes: therapeutic diphenylcyclopropenone sensitization with weekly scalp DPC. Unfractionated whole blood yielded total RNA. TCRdb reprocessed the RACE reads with MiXCR, giving one entry per CDR3 protein. The sample includes some 36,000 distinct CDR3 sequences, over 7.5% of them seen just once. This specimen was whole blood, taken in connection with sensitization to the hapten diphenylcyclopropenone (DPC). The receptors were gathered from a man in his forties or fifties with alopecia areata. Some clones in this sample may be carry-over from other donors' samples.

This clonotype was observed a handful of times. This chain joins TRBV7-9 and TRBJ2-3; TRBD1 might be the D (5 bases). The CDR3 runs to 15 residues. Per the germline V gene, CDR1 is SEHNR and CDR2 is FQNEAQ (reference sequence). The germline V and J ends were trimmed by 3 bases and 6 bases, with 16 bases remaining between them. The chain's CDR3 is CASSFLGLGADTQYF. CDR3 coding DNA: TGTGCCAGCAGCTTCCTTGGCCTAGGGGCCGATACGCAGTATTTT.

The sample holds many counts of this clonotype. The rearrangement uses TRBV11-2 and TRBJ2-5, with TRBD1 matching 10 bases. V was pared by 4 bases and J by 5 bases, with 19 bases of the junction left unmatched. The CDR3 runs to 19 residues. Germline CDR1 is SGHAT and CDR2 is FQNNGV. The CDR3 region has the DNA TGTGCCAGCAGCTCCACCCCTCGTTGGACAGGGGGAATGGAGGAGACCCAGTACTTC. Its translation is CASSSTPRWTGGMEETQYF.

CDR3 in amino acids: CASSRQVLNEKLFF. Written as DNA, the CDR3 is TGTGCCAGCAGCCGGCAGGTGCTCAATGAAAAACTGTTTTTT. V is TRBV4-2 and J is TRBJ1-4; D gene uncertain. V gave up 4 bases and J gave up 5 bases, with 11 bases separating them. CDR3 length: 14 amino acids. Germline CDR1 reads LGHNA; CDR2 reads YNFKEQ.

In DNA form, the CDR3 reads TGTGCCAGCAGCCAAGATCTGCCCTATGGCTACACCTTC. This gives the protein CASSQDLPYGYTF. The V gene is TRBV4-2, the J gene TRBJ1-2; D not certain. The CDR3 runs 13 residues. The germline V gene encodes CDR1 LGHNA and CDR2 YNFKEQ. V dropped 0 bases and J dropped 4 bases, with 6 bases sitting between them.

This clonotype was seen repeatedly, ten times or more. The CDR3: CASSFAGTSGSSLAYEQYF. CDR3 in DNA: TGTGCCAGCAGTTTCGCCGGGACTAGCGGGAGTAGTTTGGCCTACGAGCAGTACTTC. The rearrangement uses TRBV12-3 or TRBV12-4 and TRBJ2-7; 14 bases map to TRBD2. CDR3 length: 19 amino acids. V lost 3 bases, J lost 2 bases, and 12 bases stayed unmatched.

This clonotype showed up many times. The CDR3 loop is CASSLAPGQYQPQHF. The CDR3 nucleotides read TGTGCCAGCAGCTTAGCGCCGGGACAGTATCAGCCCCAGCATTTT. The rearrangement uses TRBV7-2 and TRBJ1-5; 7 nucleotides line up with TRBD1. V dropped 0 bases and J dropped 5; count of bases not matched to a gene: 4. The CDR3 runs 15 residues. Germline CDR1 reads SGHTA; CDR2 reads FQGNSA.

The CDR3, as DNA: TGCGCCAGCAGCTCCGGGAGGGCCGGCACCGGGGAGCTGTTTTTT. It codes for CASSSGRAGTGELFF. The V gene is TRBV5-1, the J gene TRBJ2-2; 8 bases match TRBD2. In germline, CDR1 is SGHRS, CDR2 YFSETQ. After removal of 3 bases from V and 4 bases from J, the junction contained 5 bases not matched to a gene. The CDR3 totals 15 residues.

This chain connects TRBV21-1 to TRBJ2-7. TRBV21-1 is reported as a pseudogene. The CDR3 is 12 amino acids. CDR3 nucleotides: TGTGCCAGCGTCGAAGGAACATATGTGCAGTACTTC. Amino acid sequence: CASVEGTYVQYF.

The V gene is TRBV7-9, the J gene TRBJ2-6; a possible D gene is TRBD1 (6 bases). The V gene lost 4 bases and the J gene lost 1 base, with 20 bases spanning the gap. The CDR3 has 19 amino acids. Germline lookup yields CDR1 SEHNR and CDR2 FQNEAQ (reference sequence). Here the CDR3 DNA reads TGTGCCAGCAGCTGGTTCAGGGGTAACTACCGTTCTGGGGCCAACGTCCTGACTTTC. It is translated as CASSWFRGNYRSGANVLTF. Variable domain in full (rest from reference TRBV7-9 and TRBJ2-6): DTGVSQNPRHKITKRGQNVTFRCDPISEHNRLYWYRQTLGQGPEFLTYFQNEAQLEKSRLLSDRFSAERPKGSFSTLEIQRTEQGDSAMYLCASSWFRGNYRSGANVLTFGAGSRLTVL.

The rearrangement joins TRBV6-2 or TRBV6-3 to TRBJ2-2; D ambiguous. Trimming cost V 7 bases and J 5 bases, with 14 bases left between them. Germline CDR1 reads MNHEY; CDR2 reads SVGEGT. This CDR3 is built from 14 residues. CDR3 sequence reads: CASTQGSRTGELFF. CDR3 coding DNA: TGTGCCAGCACCCAAGGTTCAAGAACCGGGGAGCTGTTTTTT.

This clonotype came up many times. The chain joins TRBV28 to TRBJ2-4; D is undetermined. V lost 6 bases and J lost 0, with 15 bases in between. The germline V gene has CDR1 MDHEN and CDR2 SYDVKM. The CDR3 consists of 16 residues. In DNA form, the CDR3 reads TGTGCCAGCAGCTCCGGGCCCCTCCTAGCCAAAAACATTCAGTACTTC. It is translated as CASSSGPLLAKNIQYF. The variable domain in full, with the rest retrieved from reference TRBV28 and TRBJ2-4, is DVKVTQSSRYLVKRTGEKVFLECVQDMDHENMFWYRQDPGLGLRLIYFSYDVKMKEKGDIPEGYSVSREKKERFSLILESASTNQTSMYLCASSSGPLLAKNIQYFGAGTRLSVL.

The chain carries TRBV6-5 and TRBJ2-2, with D unclear. V was trimmed by 0 bases and J by 6 bases, leaving 8 bases between them. This CDR3 has 14 residues. Germline V gene data show CDR1 as MNHEY and CDR2 as SVGAGI. The CDR3, as DNA: TGTGCCAGCAGTTACTCGATCGTCGCCGGGGAGCTGTTTTTT. It specifies CASSYSIVAGELFF.

In this sample, this clonotype turned up many times. The chain uses TRBV4-3 and TRBJ2-1; D gene ambiguous. V lost 0 bases and J 4 bases, leaving 7 bases between the germline ends. The CDR3 is 14 amino acids. Germline lookup yields CDR1 LGHNA and CDR2 YSLEER. For the CDR3, the DNA is TGCGCCAGCAGCCAAGATAGTACTTACAATGAGCAGTTCTTC. It codes for CASSQDSTYNEQFF.

At least ten counts were recorded for this clonotype. The chain links TRBV6-6 to TRBJ1-1; D might be TRBD1 (5 bases). Germline V gives CDR1 MNHNY, CDR2 SVGAGI (reference sequence). The CDR3 totals 13 residues. Trimming removed 2 bases from V and 2 bases from J, with 6 bases in between. CDR3 region: CASSYGGNTEAFF. CDR3 nucleotides: TGTGCCAGCAGTTACGGGGGAAACACTGAAGCTTTCTTT.